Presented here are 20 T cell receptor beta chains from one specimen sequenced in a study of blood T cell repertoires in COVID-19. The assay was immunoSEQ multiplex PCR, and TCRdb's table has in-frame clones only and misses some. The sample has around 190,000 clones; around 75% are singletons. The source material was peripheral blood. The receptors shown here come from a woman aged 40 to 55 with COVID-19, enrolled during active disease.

This chain's CDR3 is CASSVGMGSNTEAFF. CDR3 DNA: TGTGCCAGCAGCGTAGGGATGGGCAGTAACACTGAAGCTTTCTTT. This chain uses TRBV9 with TRBJ1-1; D is unclear. Trimming pared 0 bases from V and 2 bases from J, leaving 11 bases between. The CDR3 sequence is 15 residues long. The germline gives CDR1 SGDLS, CDR2 YYNGEE. Complete variable domain (other parts from reference TRBV9 and TRBJ1-1): DSGVTQTPKHLITATGQRVTLRCSPRSGDLSVYWYQQSLDQGLQFLIQYYNGEERAKGNILERFSAQQFPDLHSELNLSSLELGDSALYFCASSVGMGSNTEAFFGQGTRLTVV.

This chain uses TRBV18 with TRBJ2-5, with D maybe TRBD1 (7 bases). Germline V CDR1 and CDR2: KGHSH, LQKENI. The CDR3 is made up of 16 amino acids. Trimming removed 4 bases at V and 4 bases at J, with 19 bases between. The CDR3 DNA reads TGTGCCAGCTCACGGTATACCAGGGGGAGGAGAGAGACCCAGTACTTC. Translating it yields CASSRYTRGRRETQYF.

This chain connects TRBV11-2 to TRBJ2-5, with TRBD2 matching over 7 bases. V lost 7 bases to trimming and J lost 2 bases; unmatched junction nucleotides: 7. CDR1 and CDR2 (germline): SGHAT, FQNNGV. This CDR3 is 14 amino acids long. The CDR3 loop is CASNSGGGQETQYF. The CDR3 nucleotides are TGTGCCAGCAACTCGGGGGGAGGACAAGAGACCCAGTACTTC. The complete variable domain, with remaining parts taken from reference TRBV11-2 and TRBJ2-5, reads EAGVAQSPRYKIIEKRQSVAFWCNPISGHATLYWYQQILGQGPKLLIQFQNNGVVDDSQLPKDRFSAERLKGVDSTLKIQPAKLEDSAVYLCASNSGGGQETQYFGPGTRLLVL.

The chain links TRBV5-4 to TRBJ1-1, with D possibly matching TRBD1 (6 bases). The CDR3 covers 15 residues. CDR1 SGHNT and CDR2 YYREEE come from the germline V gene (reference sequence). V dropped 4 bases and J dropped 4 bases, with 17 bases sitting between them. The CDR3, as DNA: TGTGCCAGCAGCCTGGGGACACTCCCGGGCACTGAAGCTTTCTTT. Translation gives CASSLGTLPGTEAFF.

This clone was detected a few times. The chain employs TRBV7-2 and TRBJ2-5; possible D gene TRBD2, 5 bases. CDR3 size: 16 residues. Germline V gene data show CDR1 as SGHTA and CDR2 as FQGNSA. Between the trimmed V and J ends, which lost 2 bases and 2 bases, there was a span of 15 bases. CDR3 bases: TGTGCCAGCAGCTTAATTGGCCAGCGGAATCAAGAGACCCAGTACTTC. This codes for CASSLIGQRNQETQYF.

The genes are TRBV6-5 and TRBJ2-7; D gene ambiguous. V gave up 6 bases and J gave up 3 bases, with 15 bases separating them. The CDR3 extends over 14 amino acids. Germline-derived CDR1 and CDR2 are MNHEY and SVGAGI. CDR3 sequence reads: CASSQDTSIYEQYF. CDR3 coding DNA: TGTGCCAGCAGCCAAGACACCTCGATCTACGAGCAGTACTTC.

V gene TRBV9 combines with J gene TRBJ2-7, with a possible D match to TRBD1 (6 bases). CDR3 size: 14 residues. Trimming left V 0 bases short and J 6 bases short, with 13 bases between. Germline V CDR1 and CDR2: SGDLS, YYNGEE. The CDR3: CASSVDGQLGEQYF. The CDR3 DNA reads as TGTGCCAGCAGCGTAGATGGACAGTTGGGCGAGCAGTACTTC.

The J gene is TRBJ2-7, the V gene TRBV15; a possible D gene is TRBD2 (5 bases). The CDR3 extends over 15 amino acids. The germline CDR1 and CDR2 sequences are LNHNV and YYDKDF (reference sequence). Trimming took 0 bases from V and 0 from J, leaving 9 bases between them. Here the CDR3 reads CATSREGGSSYEQYF. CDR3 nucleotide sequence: TGTGCCACCAGCAGAGAAGGAGGTTCCTCCTACGAGCAGTACTTC.

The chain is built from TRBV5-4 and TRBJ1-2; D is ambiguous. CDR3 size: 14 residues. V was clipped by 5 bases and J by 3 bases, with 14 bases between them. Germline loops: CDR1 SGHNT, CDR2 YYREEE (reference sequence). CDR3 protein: CASSRAARDYGYTF. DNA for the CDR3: TGTGCCAGCAGTCGAGCGGCTCGGGACTATGGCTACACCTTC.

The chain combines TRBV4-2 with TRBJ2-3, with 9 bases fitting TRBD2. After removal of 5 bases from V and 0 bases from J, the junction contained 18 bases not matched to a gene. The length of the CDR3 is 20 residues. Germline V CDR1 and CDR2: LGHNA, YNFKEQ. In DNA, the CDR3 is TGTGCCAGCAGCTACCGACTAGCGGCAAACCCAACGATTAGCACAGATACGCAGTATTTT. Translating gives CASSYRLAANPTISTDTQYF.

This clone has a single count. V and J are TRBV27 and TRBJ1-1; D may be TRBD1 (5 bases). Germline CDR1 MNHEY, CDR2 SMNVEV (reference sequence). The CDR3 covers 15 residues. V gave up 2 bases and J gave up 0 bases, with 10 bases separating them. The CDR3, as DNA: TGTGCCAGCAGTTTAAACGGACATGTGAACACTGAAGCTTTCTTT. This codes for CASSLNGHVNTEAFF.

CDR3 loop: CASSGTGGAANEKLFF. The CDR3 bases are TGTGCCAGCAGCGGTACGGGGGGTGCGGCTAATGAAAAACTGTTTTTT. The chain couples TRBV5-5 to TRBJ1-4; possible D gene TRBD1, 5 bases. The CDR3 spans 16 residues. The V gene lost 4 bases and the J gene lost 3 bases, with 16 bases spanning the gap. Germline V gene data show CDR1 as SGHKS and CDR2 as YYEKEE (reference sequence).

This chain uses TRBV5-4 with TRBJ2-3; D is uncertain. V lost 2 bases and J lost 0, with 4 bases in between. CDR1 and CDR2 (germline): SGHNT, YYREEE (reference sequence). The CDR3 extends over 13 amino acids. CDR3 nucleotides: TGTGCCAGCAGCTTCGGGAGCACAGATACGCAGTATTTT. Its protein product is CASSFGSTDTQYF.

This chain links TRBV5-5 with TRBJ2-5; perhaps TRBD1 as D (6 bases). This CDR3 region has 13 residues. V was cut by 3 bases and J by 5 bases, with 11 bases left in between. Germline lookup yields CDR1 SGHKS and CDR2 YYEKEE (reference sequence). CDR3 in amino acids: CASSSLQGETQYF. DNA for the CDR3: TGTGCCAGCAGCTCCCTACAGGGTGAGACCCAGTACTTC.

The CDR3 loop reads CASSSGASNQPQHF. The DNA for the CDR3 is TGTGCCAGCAGCTCCGGTGCTAGCAATCAGCCCCAGCATTTT. The chain has TRBV5-5 and TRBJ1-5, with D unclear. The CDR3 sequence is 14 residues long. Trimming cost V 3 bases and J 0 bases, with 7 bases left between them. Germline CDR1 reads SGHKS; CDR2 reads YYEKEE (reference sequence).

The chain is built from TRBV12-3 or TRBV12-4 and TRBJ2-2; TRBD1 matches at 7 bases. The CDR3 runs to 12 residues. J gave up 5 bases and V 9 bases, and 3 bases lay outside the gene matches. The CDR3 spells CASLQGTGELFF. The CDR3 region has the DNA TGTGCCAGTCTACAGGGGACCGGGGAGCTGTTTTTT.

CDR3 loop: CASTLGVTEAFF. The CDR3 DNA sequence: TGTGCCAGTACTTTGGGAGTCACTGAAGCTTTCTTT. The J gene is TRBJ1-1, the V gene TRBV19, with unresolved D. The CDR3 spans 12 residues. Per germline, CDR1 LNHDA and CDR2 SQIVND (reference sequence). V was shortened by 7 bases and J by 4 bases, with 10 bases between the two germline ends.

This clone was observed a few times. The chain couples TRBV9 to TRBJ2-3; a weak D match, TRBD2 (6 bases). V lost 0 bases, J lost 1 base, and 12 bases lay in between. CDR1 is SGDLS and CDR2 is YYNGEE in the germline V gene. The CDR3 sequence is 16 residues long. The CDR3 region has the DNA TGTGCCAGCAGCGTAGACCCGGGAGAGGGCACAGATACGCAGTATTTT. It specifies CASSVDPGEGTDTQYF.

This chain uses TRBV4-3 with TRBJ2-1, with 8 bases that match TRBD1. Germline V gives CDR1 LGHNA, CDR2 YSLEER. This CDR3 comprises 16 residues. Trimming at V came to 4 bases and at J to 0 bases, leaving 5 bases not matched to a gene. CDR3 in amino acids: CASSLQGVGSYNEQFF. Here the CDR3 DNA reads TGCGCCAGCAGCCTACAGGGGGTCGGCTCCTACAATGAGCAGTTCTTC.

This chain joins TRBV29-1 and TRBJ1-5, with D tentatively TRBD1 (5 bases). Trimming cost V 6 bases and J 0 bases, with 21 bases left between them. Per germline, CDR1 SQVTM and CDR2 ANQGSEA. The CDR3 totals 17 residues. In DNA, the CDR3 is TGCAGCGTCCCTTGGGGCAGGGCCGAATATAGCAATCAGCCCCAGCATTTT. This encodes CSVPWGRAEYSNQPQHF. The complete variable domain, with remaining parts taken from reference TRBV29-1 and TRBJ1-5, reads SAVISQKPSRDICQRGTSLTIQCQVDSQVTMMFWYRQQPGQSLTLIATANQGSEATYESGFVIDKFPISRPNLTFSTLTVSNMSPEDSSIYLCSVPWGRAEYSNQPQHFGDGTRLSIL.